These 23 T cell receptor beta chains originate from one sample sequenced in a study of cytomegalovirus exposure and HLA in healthy donors. Sequenced by immunoSEQ multiplex PCR; TCRdb stores in-frame clones only, minus some. The data hold about 330,000 clones, with around 90% observed a single time. Sequenced sample: PBMCs. These receptors all come from a woman aged 25 to 45 in good health and CMV-seropositive.

The chain recombines TRBV10-3 with TRBJ2-7, with 11 bases that match TRBD2. Germline assignment: CDR1 ENHRY and CDR2 SYGVKD. CDR3 length equals 18 residues. J gave up 3 bases and V 0 bases, and 10 bases lay outside the gene matches. The CDR3 nucleotides are TGTGCCATCAGTGAGTCGCACGAATTGACTAGCGGGGACTACGAGCAGTACTTC. This codes for CAISESHELTSGDYEQYF.

The chain employs TRBV7-3 and TRBJ2-1, with D perhaps being TRBD1 or TRBD2 (6 bases each). This CDR3 region has 15 residues. The V and J ends lost 6 bases and 0 bases respectively, with 12 bases between them. Germline values: CDR1 SGHTA, CDR2 FQGTGA. The CDR3 DNA sequence: TGTGCCAGCAGTCCACGGGGGCCCTCCTACAATGAGCAGTTCTTC. Protein: CASSPRGPSYNEQFF.

The chain joins TRBV9 to TRBJ2-3, with TRBD1 matching over 7 bases. The CDR3 has 18 amino acids. CDR1 is SGDLS, CDR2 YYNGEE, per germline. V shed 0 bases and J 2 bases; nucleotides not matched to a gene: 12. DNA of the CDR3: TGTGCCAGCAGCGTAGTGGGAACCCGGGACAGAGTCACAGATACGCAGTATTTT. Translation: CASSVVGTRDRVTDTQYF.

The chain joins TRBV2 to TRBJ2-7; D not resolved. Trimming removed 6 bases at V and 0 bases at J, with 9 bases between. The CDR3 contains 13 residues. CDR1 is SNHLY, CDR2 FYNNEI, per germline. The CDR3 sequence is CASSLGASYEQYF. CDR3 bases: TGTGCCAGCAGCCTGGGCGCCTCCTACGAGCAGTACTTC. The complete variable domain, with remaining parts taken from reference TRBV2 and TRBJ2-7, reads EPEVTQTPSHQVTQMGQEVILRCVPISNHLYFYWYRQILGQKVEFLVSFYNNEISEKSEIFDDQFSVERPDGSNFTLKIRSTKLEDSAMYFCASSLGASYEQYFGPGTRLTVT.

J is TRBJ2-2 and V is TRBV5-6; the D gene is possibly TRBD1 (5 bases). CDR3 length: 15 residues. The V end lost 4 bases, the J end lost 5 bases, and 15 bases lay between the germline ends. Germline values: CDR1 SGHDT, CDR2 YYEEEE. The chain's CDR3 is CASSAQGIRTGELFF. In DNA form, the CDR3 reads TGTGCCAGCAGCGCCCAGGGTATTCGTACCGGGGAGCTGTTTTTT.

The chain carries TRBV5-1 and TRBJ2-2; possibly TRBD2 for D (7 bases). Germline V CDR1 and CDR2: SGHRS, YFSETQ. V shed 7 bases and J shed 4 bases, with 17 bases lying between them. The CDR3 runs 15 residues. The CDR3 DNA follows: TGCGCCAGCCTCATTGGGGGGGCCGGCACCGGGGAGCTGTTTTTT. Translating gives CASLIGGAGTGELFF.

This clone occurred a few times. The chain links TRBV27 to TRBJ1-1; D is unresolved. The length of the CDR3 is 14 residues. Between the trimmed V and J ends, which lost 2 bases and 9 bases, there was a span of 16 bases. CDR1 is MNHEY, CDR2 SMNVEV, per germline (reference sequence). The CDR3 is CASSLTDGTYQAFF. CDR3 DNA sequence: TGTGCCAGCAGTTTAACGGACGGAACTTATCAAGCTTTCTTT.

J is TRBJ1-5 and V is TRBV5-5; D is uncertain. Trimming cost V 0 bases and J 0 bases, with 7 bases left between them. Germline assignment: CDR1 SGHKS and CDR2 YYEKEE (reference sequence). The CDR3 sequence is 15 residues long. This CDR3 reads CASSLADSSNQPQHF. The CDR3 DNA reads as TGTGCCAGCAGCTTGGCTGATAGTAGCAATCAGCCCCAGCATTTT. Based on the CDR3 plus reference TRBV5-5 and TRBJ1-5, the full variable domain is DAGVTQSPTHLIKTRGQQVTLRCSPISGHKSVSWYQQVLGQGPQFIFQYYEKEERGRGNFPDRFSARQFPNYSSELNVNALLLGDSALYLCASSLADSSNQPQHFGDGTRLSIL.

The chain couples TRBV7-9 to TRBJ2-7, with TRBD2 matching over 8 bases. Per the germline V gene, CDR1 is SEHNR and CDR2 is FQNEAQ (reference sequence). V dropped 1 base and J dropped 4; count of bases not matched to a gene: 9. This CDR3 is built from 16 residues. As DNA, the CDR3 is TGTGCCAGCAGCTTAGAAGGAGCGGGAGCCGTATACGAGCAGTACTTC. It is translated as CASSLEGAGAVYEQYF.

This clone came up a few times. The CDR3, as DNA: TGTGCCAGTAGTAGATCACACGGGAATGAGCAGTTCTTC. Amino acid sequence: CASSRSHGNEQFF. This chain uses TRBV19 with TRBJ2-1, with unresolved D. The ends were cut back, 4 bases at V and 7 bases at J, with 11 bases in the middle. Germline lookup yields CDR1 LNHDA and CDR2 SQIVND (reference sequence). The CDR3 sequence is 13 residues long.

J is TRBJ2-5 and V is TRBV19; D perhaps matches TRBD2 (6 bases). V was cut by 4 bases and J by 7 bases, with 13 bases left in between. The CDR3 has 13 amino acids. Germline CDR1 reads LNHDA; CDR2 reads SQIVND (reference sequence). CDR3 region: CASSTGVSGTQYF. The DNA for the CDR3 is TGTGCCAGTAGTACGGGGGTGTCAGGGACCCAGTACTTC.

The CDR3 loop reads CASCKGSGNTIYF. CDR3 nucleotides: TGTGCCAGCTGTAAAGGCTCTGGAAACACCATATATTTT. V is TRBV7-9 and J is TRBJ1-3, with D hard to call. With 8 bases removed from V and 0 bases from J, the gap between germline ends came to 8 bases. The CDR3 runs to 13 residues. Germline V CDR1 and CDR2: SEHNR, FQNEAQ (reference sequence). The full variable domain, rest sourced from reference TRBV7-9 and TRBJ1-3, is DTGVSQNPRHKITKRGQNVTFRCDPISEHNRLYWYRQTLGQGPEFLTYFQNEAQLEKSRLLSDRFSAERPKGSFSTLEIQRTEQGDSAMYLCASCKGSGNTIYFGEGSWLTVV.

The chain carries TRBV6-5 and TRBJ2-7; D remains unclear. The CDR3 is 14 residues long. V was pared by 1 base and J by 2 bases, with 9 bases between. In germline, CDR1 is MNHEY, CDR2 SVGAGI. The CDR3 is CASSYLGYAYEQYF. The CDR3 region has the DNA TGTGCCAGCAGTTACTTGGGGTACGCCTACGAGCAGTACTTC.

This chain joins TRBV28 and TRBJ1-5; D unclear. The CDR3 totals 14 residues. CDR1 is MDHEN, CDR2 SYDVKM, per germline. Trimming left V 10 bases short and J 1 base short, with 14 bases between. The CDR3 coding sequence is TGTGCCACACGAAAGACGGGGAGCAATCAGCCCCAGCATTTT. It is translated as CATRKTGSNQPQHF.

The rearrangement links TRBV11-3 to TRBJ2-3; the D gene could be TRBD1 or TRBD2 (5 bases each). In germline, CDR1 is SGHNT, CDR2 YENEEA. There are 16 residues in the CDR3. Trimming left V 1 base short and J 4 bases short, with 15 bases between. The CDR3 spells CASSLGRTQSPDTQYF. Here the CDR3 DNA reads TGTGCCAGCAGCTTAGGGAGGACACAATCACCAGATACGCAGTATTTT.

Note on this clone: Sequence at one end of the junction differs from germline and may be a read error. CDR3 DNA: TGTGCCAGCAGTTCCCTCCCACCGGACAGGGATTTT. It yields the protein CASSSLPPDRDF. The chain recombines TRBV28 with TRBJ2-3; 8 bases are a match to TRBD1. CDR1 MDHEN and CDR2 SYDVKM come from the germline V gene. This CDR3 has 12 amino acids.

The chain couples TRBV9 to TRBJ1-5; D uncertain. Looked up from germline, CDR1 is SGDLS and CDR2 is YYNGEE. V was clipped by 4 bases and J by 2 bases, with 10 bases between them. The CDR3 loop spans 14 amino acids. CDR3 bases: TGTGCCAGCAGCAACGGCCAGGGCAATCAGCCCCAGCATTTT. Protein product: CASSNGQGNQPQHF.

This rearrangement joins TRBV30 to TRBJ1-2, with 7 bases matching TRBD1. The ends lost 3 bases at V and 8 bases at J; junction bases unmatched: 9. The CDR3 length is 13 residues. Germline CDR1 and CDR2: GTSNPN and SVGIG (reference sequence). Here the CDR3 reads CAWRPTGRLGYTF. CDR3 DNA sequence: TGTGCCTGGAGACCGACAGGGCGTTTGGGCTACACCTTC.

This chain joins TRBV6-5 and TRBJ2-1; 12 nucleotides match TRBD2. Per the germline V gene, CDR1 is MNHEY and CDR2 is SVGAGI. The V segment lost 0 bases and the J segment 5 bases; nucleotides outside the gene matches: 2. This CDR3 has 16 amino acids. CDR3: CASSYSPSGGDNEQFF. CDR3 bases: TGTGCCAGCAGTTACTCCCCTAGCGGGGGGGACAATGAGCAGTTCTTC.

The rearrangement joins TRBV5-1 to TRBJ2-1; 9 bases are shared with TRBD1. The CDR3 length is 14 residues. Germline CDR1 SGHRS, CDR2 YFSETQ. V lost 4 bases, J lost 7 bases, and 6 bases stayed unmatched. Here the CDR3 DNA reads TGCGCCAGCAGCACAGGGGGCAGGGGTAATGAGCAGTTCTTC. Its translation is CASSTGGRGNEQFF.

The chain links TRBV6-5 to TRBJ1-2, with 8 bases that match TRBD1. In germline, CDR1 is MNHEY, CDR2 SVGAGI. V lost 5 bases and J lost 5; bases outside the gene matches: 7. The CDR3 has 14 residues. The CDR3, as DNA: TGTGCCAGCAGTCTAGTTGGACAGGGATATGGCTACACCTTC. Translated, it gives CASSLVGQGYGYTF.

This chain connects TRBV6-1 to TRBJ2-2; a possible D gene is TRBD2 (5 bases). Germline V gene lookup returns CDR1 MNHNS and CDR2 SASEGT. V was pared by 2 bases and J by 0 bases, with 10 bases between. The CDR3 sequence is 16 residues long. The CDR3 protein is CASSEIWTSNTGELFF. CDR3 in DNA: TGTGCCAGCAGTGAAATTTGGACTTCGAACACCGGGGAGCTGTTTTTT.

The genes are TRBV6-7 and TRBJ2-5, with D perhaps TRBD1 (5 bases). TRBV6-7 is annotated as an ORF whose role is uncertain. CDR3 size: 19 residues. Trimming left V 0 bases short and J 0 bases short, with 20 bases between. The CDR3 DNA follows: TGTGCCAGCAGTTACTCGACGTCCTCAGGGCTCCAGTACCAAGAGACCCAGTACTTC. This gives the protein CASSYSTSSGLQYQETQYF.